This entry lists 32 T cell receptor beta chains sequenced from one sample in a study of T cell repertoires in cytomegalovirus infection. TCRdb re-called the reads with MiXCR, one entry per CDR3 protein. The sample contains about 530,000 distinct CDR3 sequences, roughly 29% of which appear only once. Source material: PBMCs. These TCRs come from a human donor in good health (CMV status not recorded). Some clones in this sample may be carry-over from other donors' samples.

This clonotype has only a few counts. The J gene is TRBJ2-1, the V gene TRBV7-2; no reliable D call. Per germline, CDR1 SGHTA and CDR2 FQGNSA. Trimming shortened V by 3 bases and J by 9 bases, and 12 bases separated the two germline ends. The CDR3 consists of 13 residues. The CDR3 nucleotides are TGTGCCAGCAGCTTCGACGGGCTGGCTGAGCAGTTCTTC. Encoded protein: CASSFDGLAEQFF.

The table lists this clonotype with many counts. The chain combines TRBV7-6 with TRBJ2-5; 7 positions match TRBD1. CDR3 length: 16 amino acids. CDR1 and CDR2 from the germline V gene are SGHVS and FNYEAQ. Trimming took 5 bases from V and 6 from J; bases not matched to a gene: 15. The CDR3 loop reads CASSPIVGQLLKTQYF. The CDR3, as DNA: TGTGCCAGCAGCCCAATCGTGGGACAGCTCTTGAAGACCCAGTACTTC.

This rearrangement joins TRBV30 to TRBJ2-3; D gene uncertain. CDR3 length equals 11 residues. The V gene lost 1 base and the J gene lost 5 bases, with 4 bases spanning the gap. Per germline, CDR1 GTSNPN and CDR2 SVGIG (reference sequence). The CDR3: CAWSEGDTQYF. The DNA for the CDR3 is TGTGCCTGGAGTGAGGGAGATACGCAGTATTTT. Combining the CDR3 with reference TRBV30 and TRBJ2-3 gives the whole variable domain SQTIHQWPATLVQPVGSPLSLECTVEGTSNPNLYWYRQAAGRGLQLLFYSVGIGQISSEVPQNLSASRPQDRQFILSSKKLLLSDSGFYLCAWSEGDTQYFGPGTRLTVL.

Only a few counts were recorded for this clonotype. This rearrangement joins TRBV19 to TRBJ1-2, with a tentative D call TRBD1 (6 bases). This CDR3 has 13 residues. Germline V gene lookup returns CDR1 LNHDA and CDR2 SQIVND (reference sequence). Trimming took 8 bases from V and 8 from J, leaving 18 bases between them. Here the CDR3 reads CASADRLTGGYTF. As DNA, the CDR3 is TGTGCCAGTGCTGACAGGTTGACAGGCGGCTACACCTTC.

This clonotype was counted a few times. The genes are TRBV28 and TRBJ2-4; unclear D gene. Trimming removed 1 base at V and 0 bases at J, with 13 bases between. Germline assignment: CDR1 MDHEN and CDR2 SYDVKM. CDR3 length: 17 amino acids. In DNA form, the CDR3 reads TGTGCCAGCAGTTTATATTCGGAACGGCTAGCCAAAAACATTCAGTACTTC. This encodes CASSLYSERLAKNIQYF. Combining the CDR3 with reference TRBV28 and TRBJ2-4 gives the whole variable domain DVKVTQSSRYLVKRTGEKVFLECVQDMDHENMFWYRQDPGLGLRLIYFSYDVKMKEKGDIPEGYSVSREKKERFSLILESASTNQTSMYLCASSLYSERLAKNIQYFGAGTRLSVL.

A few counts support this clonotype. The rearrangement joins TRBV10-3 to TRBJ2-6, with D possibly being TRBD2 (7 bases). CDR1 and CDR2 from the germline V gene are ENHRY and SYGVKD. This CDR3 is built from 16 residues. Trimming cost V 0 bases and J 2 bases, with 8 bases left between them. The CDR3 DNA is TGTGCCATCAGTGAGTCGGGGGGGCCTGGGGCCAACGTCCTGACTTTC. Translating gives CAISESGGPGANVLTF.

There are many counts of this clonotype. The chain recombines TRBV7-2 with TRBJ2-5; TRBD2 agrees at 13 bases. CDR3 length equals 15 residues. V lost 6 bases, J lost 5 bases, and 6 bases stayed unmatched. Looked up from germline, CDR1 is SGHTA and CDR2 is FQGNSA. CDR3 in amino acids: CASSFGLAGAETQYF. The CDR3 nucleotides read TGTGCCAGCAGTTTCGGACTAGCGGGAGCGGAGACCCAGTACTTC. The whole variable domain, filled in from reference TRBV7-2 and TRBJ2-5, reads GAGVSQSPSNKVTEKGKDVELRCDPISGHTALYWYRQSLGQGLEFLIYFQGNSAPDKSGLPSDRFSAERTGGSVSTLTIQRTQQEDSAVYLCASSFGLAGAETQYFGPGTRLLVL.

This clonotype occurred a few times. V usage is TRBV7-8 and J usage is TRBJ2-3, with TRBD2 matching 9 bases. The CDR3 consists of 19 residues. The trim removed 5 bases at V and 5 bases at J, leaving 20 bases unmatched. Germline V gene data show CDR1 as SGHVS and CDR2 as FQNEAQ. CDR3 nucleotides: TGTGCCAGCAGCCCCTTAAAGGGGACTAGCAGAGGGGCGCTAGATACGCAGTATTTT. Translated: CASSPLKGTSRGALDTQYF.

V usage is TRBV7-3 and J usage is TRBJ1-2; 8 positions agree with TRBD1. Germline V CDR1 and CDR2: SGHTA, FQGTGA. This CDR3 comprises 16 residues. V trimming: 4 bases; J trimming: 4 bases; junction bases outside the gene matches: 11. In DNA, the CDR3 is TGTGCCAGCAGCTCGGACAGGGCTGTCCCTGCCTATGGCTACACCTTC. Its protein is CASSSDRAVPAYGYTF.

This clonotype was detected ten times or more. The gene calls are TRBV7-8 and TRBJ1-5, with no clear D. Germline CDR1 is SGHVS and CDR2 is FQNEAQ. The CDR3 is 12 residues long. Trimming removed 4 bases from V and 7 bases from J, with 8 bases in between. The CDR3 spells CASSSGIQPQHF. The CDR3 DNA reads as TGTGCCAGCAGCTCTGGGATCCAGCCCCAGCATTTT.

This clonotype was observed a handful of times. The chain carries TRBV4-1 and TRBJ2-1; D is unresolved. The V end lost 4 bases, the J end lost 8 bases, and 12 bases lay between the germline ends. Germline V gene lookup returns CDR1 MGHRA and CDR2 YSYEKL. The CDR3 length is 13 residues. The CDR3 bases are TGCGCCAGCAGCCGGGCCTTGTCCGATGAGCAGTTCTTC. Translating gives CASSRALSDEQFF.

This clonotype occurred a few times. The chain's CDR3 is CASSTNRVGYTF. CDR3 nucleotides: TGTGCCAGTAGTACTAACAGGGTTGGCTACACCTTC. V usage is TRBV19 and J usage is TRBJ1-2, with D maybe TRBD1 (6 bases). This CDR3 spans 12 amino acids. CDR1 and CDR2 (germline): LNHDA, SQIVND (reference sequence). With 4 bases removed from V and 7 bases from J, the gap between germline ends came to 10 bases.

The sample holds a few counts of this clonotype. V is TRBV7-9 and J is TRBJ1-1, with TRBD1 matching 7 bases. The CDR3 consists of 10 residues. V dropped 3 bases and J dropped 14; count of bases not matched to a gene: 3. Germline lookup yields CDR1 SEHNR and CDR2 FQNEAQ (reference sequence). The DNA for the CDR3 is TGTGCCAGCAGCTTGACAGGGCCCTTCTTT. It specifies CASSLTGPFF.

This clonotype occurred a few times. The chain has TRBV19 and TRBJ2-6, with D unclear. This CDR3 region has 15 residues. Germline lookup yields CDR1 LNHDA and CDR2 SQIVND (reference sequence). The V and J ends lost 6 bases and 0 bases respectively, with 9 bases between them. The chain's CDR3 is CASRQISSGANVLTF. CDR3 nucleotides: TGTGCCAGTAGGCAAATTAGCTCTGGGGCCAACGTCCTGACTTTC.

The chain recombines TRBV29-1 with TRBJ2-5; 8 bases map to TRBD2. The CDR3 covers 12 residues. V was pared by 7 bases and J by 5 bases, with 6 bases of the junction left unmatched. Germline CDR1 and CDR2: SQVTM and ANQGSEA. DNA of the CDR3: TGCAGCGGAAGCGGGAGTGGGGAGACCCAGTACTTC. This translates into CSGSGSGETQYF.

This clonotype was recorded at least ten times. V usage is TRBV7-2 and J usage is TRBJ1-2, with D possibly TRBD1 on 6 matching bases. The CDR3 is made up of 14 amino acids. Germline CDR1 and CDR2: SGHTA and FQGNSA. V was pared by 5 bases and J by 6 bases, with 16 bases between. CDR3 in amino acids: CASSKGHPGDGYTF. In DNA form, the CDR3 reads TGTGCCAGCAGCAAGGGACATCCGGGGGATGGCTACACCTTC.

This clonotype has a single count. This chain connects TRBV20-1 to TRBJ2-5; the D gene is possibly TRBD2 (6 bases). V was clipped by 6 bases and J by 3 bases, with 14 bases between them. This CDR3 comprises 13 residues. CDR1 and CDR2 from the germline V gene are DFQATT and SNEGSKA (reference sequence). CDR3 protein: CSANGGGEETQYF. The CDR3 DNA follows: TGCAGTGCCAATGGCGGAGGGGAAGAGACCCAGTACTTC.

The gene calls are TRBV20-1 and TRBJ1-2, with D uncertain. The CDR3 has 14 amino acids. Trimming stripped 5 bases from V and 6 bases from J, with 19 bases between. The germline V gene encodes CDR1 DFQATT and CDR2 SNEGSKA (reference sequence). In DNA, the CDR3 is TGCAGTGCTTCGGACCGTCGCTTTAATAATGGCTACACCTTC. As protein: CSASDRRFNNGYTF.

The CDR3 nucleotides read TGTGCCTGGACACCAGGGAAGGAAGCTTTCTTT. It is translated as CAWTPGKEAFF. The chain joins TRBV30 to TRBJ1-1, with D possibly being TRBD1 (5 bases). The CDR3 length is 11 residues. Per germline, CDR1 GTSNPN and CDR2 SVGIG (reference sequence). Deletions cut 4 bases from V and 8 bases from J, with 11 bases between.

This clonotype turned up a few times. This chain links TRBV6-2 or TRBV6-3 with TRBJ2-3; D unclear. V lost 8 bases, J lost 8 bases, and 14 bases lay in between. CDR3 length: 12 residues. Germline lookup yields CDR1 MNHEY and CDR2 SVGEGT. CDR3 coding DNA: TGTGCCAGCGGGAAGGGTCATGCTACGCAGTATTTT. This codes for CASGKGHATQYF.

The rearrangement joins TRBV10-3 to TRBJ2-7, with D hard to call. CDR1 and CDR2 (germline): ENHRY, SYGVKD. The CDR3 consists of 12 residues. With 3 bases removed from V and 4 bases from J, the gap between germline ends came to 7 bases. As DNA, the CDR3 is TGTGCCATCAGTGACCAGGATTACGAGCAGTACTTC. This sequence encodes CAISDQDYEQYF.

The chain has TRBV7-9 and TRBJ1-1, with 8 bases lining up with TRBD1. V was pared by 2 bases and J by 5 bases, with 10 bases of the junction left unmatched. The CDR3 runs to 16 residues. From germline, CDR1 is SEHNR and CDR2 FQNEAQ (reference sequence). CDR3 bases: TGTGCCAGCAGCTTAAAAATAAGGCAGGGGGCGACTGAAGCTTTCTTT. Translated, it gives CASSLKIRQGATEAFF.

The count of this clonotype is one. The rearrangement uses TRBV30 and TRBJ2-5, with 12 positions matching TRBD1. Germline lookup yields CDR1 GTSNPN and CDR2 SVGIG (reference sequence). The CDR3 spans 17 residues. With 2 bases clipped from V and 5 bases from J, the junction kept 12 bases outside the gene matches. The DNA for the CDR3 is TGTGCCTGGAGTTTCACCGGGGACAGGGGGCGTCGGGAGACCCAGTACTTC. Protein product: CAWSFTGDRGRRETQYF.

The chain links TRBV7-3 to TRBJ2-2; 7 nucleotides align to TRBD2. CDR3 length: 15 amino acids. Trimming removed 5 bases from V and 4 bases from J; junction bases left unmatched: 7. CDR1 and CDR2 from the germline V gene are SGHTA and FQGTGA. The CDR3 nucleotides are TGTGCCAGCAGCCAAACGGGGGGTGCCACCGGGGAGCTGTTTTTT. As protein: CASSQTGGATGELFF. Complete variable domain (other parts from reference TRBV7-3 and TRBJ2-2): GAGVSQTPSNKVTEKGKYVELRCDPISGHTALYWYRQSLGQGPEFLIYFQGTGAADDSGLPNDRFFAVRPEGSVSTLKIQRTERGDSAVYLCASSQTGGATGELFFGEGSRLTVL.

There are many counts of this clonotype. The CDR3 here is CASSPWTYTEAFF. In nucleotides, the CDR3 is TGTGCCAGCAGCCCTTGGACTTACACTGAAGCTTTCTTT. The chain combines TRBV7-2 with TRBJ1-1; D is uncertain. Trimming removed 5 bases from V and 3 bases from J, with 10 bases in between. This CDR3 region has 13 residues. Looked up from germline, CDR1 is SGHTA and CDR2 is FQGNSA.

This clonotype has only a few counts. The CDR3 spells CASSYYRDSSTDTQYF. The CDR3 DNA sequence: TGTGCCAGCAGCTATTACCGGGACTCTAGCACAGATACGCAGTATTTT. This chain links TRBV11-2 with TRBJ2-3; weak D call: TRBD2 (6 bases). Trimming removed 4 bases at V and 0 bases at J, with 14 bases between. The CDR3 has 16 amino acids. Germline V gives CDR1 SGHAT, CDR2 FQNNGV.

This clonotype was counted only a few times. The V call is TRBV7-8, the J call TRBJ2-2; D ambiguous. There are 16 residues in the CDR3. Germline V gene sequence: CDR1 SGHVS, CDR2 FQNEAQ. V shed 5 bases and J shed 6 bases, with 19 bases lying between them. DNA for the CDR3: TGTGCCAGCAGCCACCGGATGAGGACCACGGCCGGGGAGCTGTTTTTT. It encodes CASSHRMRTTAGELFF. Drawing the rest from reference TRBV7-8 and TRBJ2-2, the complete variable domain is GAGVSQSPRYKVAKRGQDVALRCDPISGHVSLFWYQQALGQGPEFLTYFQNEAQLDKSGLPSDRFFAERPEGSVSTLKIQRTQQEDSAVYLCASSHRMRTTAGELFFGEGSRLTVL.

The CDR3 coding sequence is TGCGCCAGCAGCTTGACAGAGAGCACAAACCCCAGCACAGATACGCAGTATTTT. Translating it yields CASSLTESTNPSTDTQYF. The J gene is TRBJ2-3, the V gene TRBV5-1; D gene unclear. Germline CDR1 and CDR2: SGHRS and YFSETQ. CDR3 length equals 18 residues. Trimming shortened V by 1 base and J by 0 bases, and 18 bases separated the two germline ends.

The chain employs TRBV5-4 and TRBJ2-3; perhaps TRBD1 as D (6 bases). Germline V gene lookup returns CDR1 SGHNT and CDR2 YYREEE (reference sequence). The CDR3 consists of 16 residues. V lost 4 bases and J 0 bases, leaving 15 bases between the germline ends. The CDR3 DNA reads as TGTGCCAGCAGCCCGGGGACACAAACTAGCACAGATACGCAGTATTTT. The encoded protein is CASSPGTQTSTDTQYF. Complete variable domain (other parts from reference TRBV5-4 and TRBJ2-3): ETGVTQSPTHLIKTRGQQVTLRCSSQSGHNTVSWYQQALGQGPQFIFQYYREEENGRGNFPPRFSGLQFPNYSSELNVNALELDDSALYLCASSPGTQTSTDTQYFGPGTRLTVL.

This clonotype appeared many times. The CDR3 bases are TGTGCCAGCAGCCCACAGGGGTCGAGGACTGAAGCTTTCTTT. This codes for CASSPQGSRTEAFF. The rearrangement joins TRBV7-2 to TRBJ1-1; 7 bases line up with TRBD1. CDR1 SGHTA and CDR2 FQGNSA come from the germline V gene. Trimming took 5 bases from V and 5 from J; bases not matched to a gene: 8. The CDR3 is made up of 14 amino acids.

The rearrangement uses TRBV19 and TRBJ2-1; D is undetermined. CDR3 length: 13 residues. CDR1 and CDR2 from the germline V gene are LNHDA and SQIVND (reference sequence). The V and J ends lost 1 base and 7 bases respectively, with 8 bases between them. CDR3 DNA sequence: TGTGCCAGTAGTATAGTACCCCCAAATGAGCAGTTCTTC. This codes for CASSIVPPNEQFF.

The chain employs TRBV11-2 and TRBJ1-1; TRBD1 is a possible D gene (6 bases). The CDR3 covers 15 residues. Trimming removed 5 bases at V and 4 bases at J, with 17 bases between. From germline, CDR1 is SGHAT and CDR2 FQNNGV. CDR3 bases: TGTGCCAGCAGCCGAAGACAGGTGGGGGGCACTGAAGCTTTCTTT. It codes for CASSRRQVGGTEAFF.